What follows are 5 T cell receptor beta chains derived from one specimen sequenced in a study of shared T cell receptors in the human thymus. Profiling relied on immunoSEQ multiplex PCR, and the TCRdb table lists in-frame clones only, not all of them. The sample consists of more than 550,000 clones, around 87% of them appearing once. These data were likewise used in another study, on human thymus T cells.

Sequencing was performed on thymocytes. The receptors derive from a boy less than two years old with a congenital heart defect.

The chain has TRBV29-1 and TRBJ2-7; 12 nucleotides match TRBD2. The CDR3 length is 15 residues. Germline lookup yields CDR1 SQVTM and CDR2 ANQGSEA. V lost 4 bases to trimming and J lost 1 base; unmatched junction nucleotides: 5. The CDR3 region is CSVVRLAGVSYEQYF. Here the CDR3 DNA reads TGCAGCGTTGTTCGACTAGCGGGAGTTTCCTACGAGCAGTACTTC.

This clone was seen a handful of times. The rearrangement joins TRBV6-5 to TRBJ2-3, with TRBD1 identical over 7 bases. The CDR3 spans 15 residues. Germline V gene sequence: CDR1 MNHEY, CDR2 SVGAGI. J lost 0 bases, V lost 6 bases, and 6 bases had no gene match. The CDR3 loop is CASRLQGLSTDTQYF. In nucleotides, the CDR3 is TGTGCCAGCAGATTACAGGGGCTGAGCACAGATACGCAGTATTTT.

This clone was counted between two and nine times. The chain has TRBV7-9 and TRBJ1-2; 8 bases are shared with TRBD1. Losses at the gene ends were 1 base for V and 2 bases for J; bases not matched to a gene: 6. CDR3 size: 16 residues. Germline V lookup: CDR1 SEHNR, CDR2 FQNEAQ (reference sequence). CDR3 nucleotide sequence: TGTGCCAGCAGCTTAGAGGGAACAGGGGGAAACTATGGCTACACCTTC. It encodes CASSLEGTGGNYGYTF.

The V gene is TRBV27, the J gene TRBJ2-7, with 13 bases matching TRBD2. Germline values: CDR1 MNHEY, CDR2 SMNVEV (reference sequence). The CDR3 has 17 residues. V trimming: 5 bases; J trimming: 3 bases; junction bases outside the gene matches: 10. CDR3 sequence (DNA): TGTGCCAGCAGTCCACGGACTAGCGGGAGAACTCGCTACGAGCAGTACTTC. This codes for CASSPRTSGRTRYEQYF.

The genes are TRBV19 and TRBJ1-4; D remains unclear. The germline gives CDR1 LNHDA, CDR2 SQIVND (reference sequence). V shed 0 bases and J shed 3 bases, with 20 bases lying between them. This CDR3 spans 19 amino acids. CDR3 DNA: TGTGCCAGTAGTATAGATCCGATTCCGAAAGCCATTGCTAATGAAAAACTGTTTTTT. Encoded protein: CASSIDPIPKAIANEKLFF.